This is a list of T cell receptor beta chains from one sample in a study of cytomegalovirus exposure and HLA in healthy donors. Clones were read by immunoSEQ multiplex PCR, and TCRdb kept only the in-frame ones, dropping some. The sample carries roughly 150,000 clones, approximately 78% recorded once. Sequenced: PBMCs. Receptor source: a woman aged 40 to 50 in good health and CMV-seropositive. CDR3s include the opening cysteine and the closing phenylalanine or tryptophan. D genes are given only for firm matches. Clone size is not always given. Where it is, it says once, few, many or a class for expanded clones.

size	D	V	J	DNA	CDR3
.	TRBD1	TRBV11-2	TRBJ1-1	TGTGCCAGCAGCCCCGGGACAGGGATTACTGAAGCTTTCTTT	CASSPGTGITEAFF
.	TRBD1	TRBV25-1	TRBJ2-7	TGTGCCAGCAGTGGGGGACAGGGAAAACGGAACTTC	CASSGGQGKRNF
.	TRBD1	TRBV7-6	TRBJ2-7	TGTGCCAGCAGCCCCATGAGGGCAGGGGGAGACGAGCAGTACTTC	CASSPMRAGGDEQYF
few	TRBD2	TRBV7-9	TRBJ2-7	TGTGCCAGCAGCCCCCGGGGGGTAGCTGGCTACGAGCAGTACTTC	CASSPRGVAGYEQYF
.	TRBD2	TRBV5-3	TRBJ2-1	TGTGCCAGAAGCCGTGGGGGGGGAAGCCAGTTCTTC	CARSRGGGSQFF
.	.	TRBV4-3	TRBJ2-7	TGCGCCAGCAGCCAGAACGGACTTCCCTACGAGCAGTACTTC	CASSQNGLPYEQYF
.	.	TRBV28	TRBJ1-3	TGTGCCAGCAGCAAGGGGGTGAACTCTGGAAACACCATATATTTT	CASSKGVNSGNTIYF
.	.	TRBV2	TRBJ2-1	TGTGCCACCCAGAAGAACAATGAGCAGTTCTTC	CATQKNNEQFF
once	TRBD1	TRBV18	TRBJ1-1	TGTGCCTGCTCACCACAGACAGGGGGCGGATGGGGAGCTTTCTTT	CACSPQTGGGWGAFF
.	.	TRBV9	TRBJ2-1	TGTGCCAGCAGCGTAGTGATGGGCAGTACCTACAATGAGCAGTTCTTC	CASSVVMGSTYNEQFF
.	.	TRBV7-2	TRBJ1-5	TGTGCCAGCAGCCGCGGGCGGCAGCCCCAGCATTTT	CASSRGRQPQHF
.	.	TRBV4-2	TRBJ1-6	TGTGCCAGCAGCCCAAAACTAAATTCACCCCTCCACTTT	CASSPKLNSPLHF
.	.	TRBV6-6	TRBJ1-4	TGTGCCAGCAGTCCCGATTCTTATGCAGGAAAACTGTTTTTT	CASSPDSYAGKLFF
once	TRBD2	TRBV5-1	TRBJ2-2	TGCGCCAGCAGCTCCATGACTAGCGGGAGTTTCGGGGAGCTGTTTTTT	CASSSMTSGSFGELFF
few	TRBD2	TRBV6-5	TRBJ2-7	TGTGCCAGCAGTTACTCCATTCTAGCGGGATACGAGCAGTACTTC	CASSYSILAGYEQYF
.	.	TRBV10-3	TRBJ1-1	TGTGCCATCAGTGAGAAGCCGGGACAAGGAAAGATCTTT	CAISEKPGQGKIF
.	.	TRBV28	TRBJ1-5	TGTGCCAGCAGTTTTGGCAGGGGCGCGATTCAGCCCCAGCATTTT	CASSFGRGAIQPQHF
.	.	TRBV6-1	TRBJ2-7	TGTGCCAGCAGGACTAACACCTACGAGCAGTACTTC	CASRTNTYEQYF
.	.	TRBV5-1	TRBJ2-1	TGCGCCAGCAGCTTAGAACAGGTCAATGAGCAGTTCTTC	CASSLEQVNEQFF
once	.	TRBV6-5	TRBJ2-7	TGTGCCAGCACCCATAACGTTGGGGCTTACGAGCAGTACTTC	CASTHNVGAYEQYF
.	TRBD1	TRBV30	TRBJ1-2	TGTGCCTGGAGCCACAGGGGGCTTAATGGGAACTATGGCTACACCTTC	CAWSHRGLNGNYGYTF
once	.	TRBV13	TRBJ1-1	TGTGCCAGCAGCTTGGGCGCGGGGAACACTGAAGCTTTCTTT	CASSLGAGNTEAFF
.	TRBD2	TRBV4-2	TRBJ2-3	TGTGCCAGCAGCCAAGCAGCGGGGGGGATAGATACGCAGTATTTT	CASSQAAGGIDTQYF
once	TRBD1	TRBV29-1	TRBJ2-7	TGCAGCGTTGAAAGGGACAGGGGAGCCGAGCAGTACTTC	CSVERDRGAEQYF
many	.	TRBV27	TRBJ1-5	TGTGCCAGCAGTTTGGACACCAATCAGCCCCAGCATTTT	CASSLDTNQPQHF
.	TRBD1	TRBV9	TRBJ1-4	TGTGCCAGCAGCGTACCCCCCGTGGGGACAGTTGAAAAACTGTTTTTT	CASSVPPVGTVEKLFF
.	TRBD1	TRBV19	TRBJ1-5	TGTGCCAGTAGTTTGGACGGGACAGGGAGGTATAGCAATCAGCCCCAGCATTTT	CASSLDGTGRYSNQPQHF
few	.	TRBV15	TRBJ1-2	TGTGCCACCAGCGGAACTGGGCACTATGGCTACACCTTC	CATSGTGHYGYTF
.	.	TRBV6-5	TRBJ1-6	TGTGCCAGCAGGCAGGTTGGTTCACCCCTCCACTTT	CASRQVGSPLHF
.	TRBD1	TRBV19	TRBJ2-7	TGTGCCAGTAGCCGGGGACAGCTATACGAGCAGTACTTC	CASSRGQLYEQYF
.	.	TRBV7-2	TRBJ2-7	TGTGCCAGCAGCTTAGGGGTTGCGGGGAATTCCTACGAGCAGTACTTC	CASSLGVAGNSYEQYF
.	.	TRBV7-8	TRBJ1-6	TGTGCCAGCAGCCCTTCATATTCGGCCTATAATTCACCCCTCCACTTT	CASSPSYSAYNSPLHF
.	TRBD2	TRBV2	TRBJ2-3	TGTGCCAGCAGTGAAGGGACTAGCACCCGTTCGCAGTATTTT	CASSEGTSTRSQYF